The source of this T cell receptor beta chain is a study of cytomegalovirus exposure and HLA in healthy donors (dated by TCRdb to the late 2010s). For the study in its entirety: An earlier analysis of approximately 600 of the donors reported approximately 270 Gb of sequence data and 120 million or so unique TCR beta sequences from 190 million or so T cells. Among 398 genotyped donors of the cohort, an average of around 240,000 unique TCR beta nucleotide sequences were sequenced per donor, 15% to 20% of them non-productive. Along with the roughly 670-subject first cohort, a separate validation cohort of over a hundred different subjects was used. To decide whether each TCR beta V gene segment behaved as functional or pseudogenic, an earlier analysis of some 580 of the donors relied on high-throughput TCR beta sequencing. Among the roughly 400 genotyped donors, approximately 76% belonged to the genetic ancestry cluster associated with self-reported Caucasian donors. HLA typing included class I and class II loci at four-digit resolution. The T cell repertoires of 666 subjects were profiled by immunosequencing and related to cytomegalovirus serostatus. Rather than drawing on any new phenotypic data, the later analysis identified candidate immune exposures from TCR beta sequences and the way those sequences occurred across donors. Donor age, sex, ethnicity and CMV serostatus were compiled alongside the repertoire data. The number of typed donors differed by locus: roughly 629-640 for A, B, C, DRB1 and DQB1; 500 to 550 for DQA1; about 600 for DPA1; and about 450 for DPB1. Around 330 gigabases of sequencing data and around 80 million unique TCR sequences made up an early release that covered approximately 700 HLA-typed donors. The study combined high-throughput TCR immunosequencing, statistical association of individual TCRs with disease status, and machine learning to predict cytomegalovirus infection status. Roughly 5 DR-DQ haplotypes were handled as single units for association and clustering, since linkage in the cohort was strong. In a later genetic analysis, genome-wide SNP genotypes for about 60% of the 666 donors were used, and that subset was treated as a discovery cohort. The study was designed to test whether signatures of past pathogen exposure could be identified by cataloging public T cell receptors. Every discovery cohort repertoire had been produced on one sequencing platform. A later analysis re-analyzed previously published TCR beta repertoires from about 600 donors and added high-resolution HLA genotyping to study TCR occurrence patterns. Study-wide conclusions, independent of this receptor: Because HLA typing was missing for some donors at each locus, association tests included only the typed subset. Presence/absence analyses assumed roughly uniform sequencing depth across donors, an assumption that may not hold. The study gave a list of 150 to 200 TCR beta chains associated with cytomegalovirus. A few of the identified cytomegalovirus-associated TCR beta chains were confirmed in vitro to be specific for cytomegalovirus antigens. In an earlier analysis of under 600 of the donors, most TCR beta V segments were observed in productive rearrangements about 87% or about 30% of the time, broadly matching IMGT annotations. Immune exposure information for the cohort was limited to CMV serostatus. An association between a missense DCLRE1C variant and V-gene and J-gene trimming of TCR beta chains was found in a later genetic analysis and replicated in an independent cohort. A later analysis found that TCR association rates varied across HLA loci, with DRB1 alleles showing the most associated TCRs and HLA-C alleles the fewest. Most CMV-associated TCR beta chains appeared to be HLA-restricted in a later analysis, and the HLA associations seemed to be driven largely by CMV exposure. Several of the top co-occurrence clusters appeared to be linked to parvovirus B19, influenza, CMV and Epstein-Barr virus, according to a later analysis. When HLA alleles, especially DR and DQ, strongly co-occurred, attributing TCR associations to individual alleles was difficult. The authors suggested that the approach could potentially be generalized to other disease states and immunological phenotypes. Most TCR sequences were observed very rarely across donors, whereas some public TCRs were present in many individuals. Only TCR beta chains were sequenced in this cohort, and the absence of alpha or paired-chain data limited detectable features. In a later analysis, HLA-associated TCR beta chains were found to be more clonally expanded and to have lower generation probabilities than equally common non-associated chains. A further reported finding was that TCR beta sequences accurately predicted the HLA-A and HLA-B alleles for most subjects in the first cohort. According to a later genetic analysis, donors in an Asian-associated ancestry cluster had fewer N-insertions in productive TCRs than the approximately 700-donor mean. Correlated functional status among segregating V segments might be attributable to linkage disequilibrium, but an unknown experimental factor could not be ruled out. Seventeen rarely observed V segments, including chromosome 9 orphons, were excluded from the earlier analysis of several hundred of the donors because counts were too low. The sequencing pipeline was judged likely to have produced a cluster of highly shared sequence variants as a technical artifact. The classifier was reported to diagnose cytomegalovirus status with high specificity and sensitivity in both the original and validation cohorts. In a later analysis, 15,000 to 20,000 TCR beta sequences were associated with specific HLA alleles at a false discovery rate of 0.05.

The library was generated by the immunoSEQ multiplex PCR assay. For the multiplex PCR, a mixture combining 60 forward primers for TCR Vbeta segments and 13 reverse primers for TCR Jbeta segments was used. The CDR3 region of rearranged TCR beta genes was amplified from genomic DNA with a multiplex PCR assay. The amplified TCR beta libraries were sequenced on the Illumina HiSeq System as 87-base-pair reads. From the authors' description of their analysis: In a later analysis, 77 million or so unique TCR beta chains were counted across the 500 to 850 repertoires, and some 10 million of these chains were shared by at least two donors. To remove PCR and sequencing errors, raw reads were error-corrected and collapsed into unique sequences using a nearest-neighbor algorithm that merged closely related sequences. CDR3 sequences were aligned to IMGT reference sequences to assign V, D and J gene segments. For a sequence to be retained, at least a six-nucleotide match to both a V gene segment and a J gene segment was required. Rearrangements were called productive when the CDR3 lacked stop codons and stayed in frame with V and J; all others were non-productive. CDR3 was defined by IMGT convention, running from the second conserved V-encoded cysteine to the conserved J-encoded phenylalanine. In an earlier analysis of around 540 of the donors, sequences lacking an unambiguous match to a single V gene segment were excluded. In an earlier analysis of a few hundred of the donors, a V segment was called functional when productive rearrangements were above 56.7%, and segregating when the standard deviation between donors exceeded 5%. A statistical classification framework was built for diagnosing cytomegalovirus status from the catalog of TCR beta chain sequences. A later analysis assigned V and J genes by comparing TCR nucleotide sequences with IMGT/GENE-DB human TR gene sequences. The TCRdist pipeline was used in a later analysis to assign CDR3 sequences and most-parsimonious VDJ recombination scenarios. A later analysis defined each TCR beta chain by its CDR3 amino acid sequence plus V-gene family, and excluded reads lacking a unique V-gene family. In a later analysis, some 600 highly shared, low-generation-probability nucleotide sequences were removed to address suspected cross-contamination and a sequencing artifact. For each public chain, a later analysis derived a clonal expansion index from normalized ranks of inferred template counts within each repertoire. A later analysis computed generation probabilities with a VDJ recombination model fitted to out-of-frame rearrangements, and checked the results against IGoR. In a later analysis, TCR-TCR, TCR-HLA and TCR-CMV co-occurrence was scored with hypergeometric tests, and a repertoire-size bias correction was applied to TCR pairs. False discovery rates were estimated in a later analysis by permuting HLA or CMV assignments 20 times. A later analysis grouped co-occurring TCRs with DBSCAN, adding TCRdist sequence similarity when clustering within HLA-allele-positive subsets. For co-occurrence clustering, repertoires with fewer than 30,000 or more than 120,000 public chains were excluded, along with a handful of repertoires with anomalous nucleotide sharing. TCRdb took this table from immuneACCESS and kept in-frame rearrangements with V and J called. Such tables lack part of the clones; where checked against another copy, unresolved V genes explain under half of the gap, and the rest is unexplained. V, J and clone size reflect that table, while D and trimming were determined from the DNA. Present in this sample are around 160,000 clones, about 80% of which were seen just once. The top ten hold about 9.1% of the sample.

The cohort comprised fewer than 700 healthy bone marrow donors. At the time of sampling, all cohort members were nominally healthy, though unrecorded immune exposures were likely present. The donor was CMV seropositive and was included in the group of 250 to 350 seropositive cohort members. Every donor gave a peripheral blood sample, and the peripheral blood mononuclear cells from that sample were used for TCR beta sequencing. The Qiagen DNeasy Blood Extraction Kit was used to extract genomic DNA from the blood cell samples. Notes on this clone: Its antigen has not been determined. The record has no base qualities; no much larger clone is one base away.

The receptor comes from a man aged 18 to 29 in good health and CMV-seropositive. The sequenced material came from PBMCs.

The sequenced DNA: TGTGCCAGTAGTATGAAGGGGGTGCGCTACAATGAGCAGTTCTTC. Its amino acids are CASSMKGVRYNEQFF. Recombination joined TRBV19 with TRBJ2-1, with TRBD1 tentatively as D gene (6 bases match). The germline V gene (reference sequence) yields LNHDA for CDR1 and SQIVND for CDR2. From the cysteine up to the phenylalanine, the CDR3 has a length of 15 residues. Only the CDR3 DNA is retained, 45 bases long and in frame from the first base. V is reduced by 3 bases and J by 3 bases, leaving a spacing of 12 bases between them.